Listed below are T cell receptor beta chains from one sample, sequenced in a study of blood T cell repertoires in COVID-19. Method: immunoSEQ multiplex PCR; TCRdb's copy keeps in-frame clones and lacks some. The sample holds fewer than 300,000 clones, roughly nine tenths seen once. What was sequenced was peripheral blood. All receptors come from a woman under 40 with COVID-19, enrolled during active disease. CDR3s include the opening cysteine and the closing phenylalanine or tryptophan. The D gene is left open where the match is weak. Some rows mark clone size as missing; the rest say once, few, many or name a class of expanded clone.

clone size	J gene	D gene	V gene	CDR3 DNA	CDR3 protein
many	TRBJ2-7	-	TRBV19	TGTGCCAGTAGTTTATCAAACAGGGGGGGCGAGCAGTACTTC	CASSLSNRGGEQYF
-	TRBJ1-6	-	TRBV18	TGTGCCAGCTCACCCGCGGGCCCCTATAATTCACCCCTCCACTTT	CASSPAGPYNSPLHF
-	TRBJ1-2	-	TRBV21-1	TGTGCCAGCAGCAAAGATCAGGGGGCGGAATTGGACTATGGCTACACCTTC	CASSKDQGAELDYGYTF
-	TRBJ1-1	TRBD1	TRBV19	TGTGCCAGCAAGACAGGGTACGCCACTGAAGCTTTCTTT	CASKTGYATEAFF
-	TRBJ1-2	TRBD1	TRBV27	TGTGCCAGCAGTTGGATCGGACAGGGAGACTATGGCTACACCTTC	CASSWIGQGDYGYTF
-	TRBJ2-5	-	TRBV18	TGTGCCAGCTCACCAACTAAAGAGACCCAGTACTTC	CASSPTKETQYF
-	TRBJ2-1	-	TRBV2	TGTGCCAGCAGTACAGACCTCAATGAGCAGTTCTTC	CASSTDLNEQFF
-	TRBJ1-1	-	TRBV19	TGTGCCAGTAGTATCAGCAGGGCCGGAATGACTGAAGCTTTCTTT	CASSISRAGMTEAFF
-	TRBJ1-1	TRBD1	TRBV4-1	TGCGCCAGCAGCACCCGACAGGGCAGGGGAGCTTTCTTT	CASSTRQGRGAFF
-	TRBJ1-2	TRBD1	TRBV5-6	TGTGCCAGCAGCTTGAACAGGGGAGATGGCTACACCTTC	CASSLNRGDGYTF
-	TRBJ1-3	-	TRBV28	TGTGCCAGCAGTCGTGTCTCTGGAAACACCATATATTTT	CASSRVSGNTIYF
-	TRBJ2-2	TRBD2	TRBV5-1	TGCGCCAGCAGCCAACTAGCGGGGGGAGCGGCCGGGGAGCTGTTTTTT	CASSQLAGGAAGELFF
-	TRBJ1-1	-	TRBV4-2	TGTGCCAGCAGCCAAGTTCAGGGGCGGGCTTTCTTT	CASSQVQGRAFF
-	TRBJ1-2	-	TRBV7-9	TGTGCCAGCAGCCCCCAGGCCAACTCAGAAGGCTACACCTTC	CASSPQANSEGYTF
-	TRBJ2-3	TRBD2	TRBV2	TGTGCCAGCAGTTCGGGACTAGCGACAGATACGCAGTATTTT	CASSSGLATDTQYF
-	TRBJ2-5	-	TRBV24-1	TGTGCCACCAGTGATCCCCTCCAAGAGACCCAGTACTTC	CATSDPLQETQYF
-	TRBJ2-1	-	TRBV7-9	TGTGCCAGCAGCAGAGACCGCGGCGAGGGCTACAATGAGCAGTTCTTC	CASSRDRGEGYNEQFF
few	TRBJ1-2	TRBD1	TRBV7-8	TGTGCCAGCAGCGTGGACAGGGTTCGGGGCGGCTACACCTTC	CASSVDRVRGGYTF
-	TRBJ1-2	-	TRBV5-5	TGTGCCAGCAGCTATATGACAGTAACTAACTATGGCTACACCTTC	CASSYMTVTNYGYTF
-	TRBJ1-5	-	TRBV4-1	TGCGCCAGCAGCCAAGAAGGCGGGTATGGGTCTCAGCCCCAGCATTTT	CASSQEGGYGSQPQHF
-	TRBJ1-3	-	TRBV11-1	TGTGCCAGCAGCTGGAAACAGTCCACTGGAAACACCATATATTTT	CASSWKQSTGNTIYF
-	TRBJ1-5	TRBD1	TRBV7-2	TGTGCCAGCAGCCTTGGACAGGGGACTTTTCAGCCCCAGCATTTT	CASSLGQGTFQPQHF
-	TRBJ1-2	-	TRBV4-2	TGTGCCAGCAGCCAAGATCAGGCGCTTAACTATGGCTACACCTTC	CASSQDQALNYGYTF
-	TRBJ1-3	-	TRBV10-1	TGCGCCAGCAGTGCGCCGGATCCTTACTACTCTGGAAACACCATATATTTT	CASSAPDPYYSGNTIYF
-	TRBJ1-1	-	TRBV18	TGTGCCAGCTCACCACAGCCTTACAGGAACACTGAAGCTTTCTTT	CASSPQPYRNTEAFF
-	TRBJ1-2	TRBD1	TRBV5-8	TGTGCCAGCAGCCAGGACAGGGGCTGGTATGGCTACACCTTC	CASSQDRGWYGYTF
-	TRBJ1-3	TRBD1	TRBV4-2	TGTGCCAGCAGCCACTTGACAGGGGAAGGAGGAAACACCATATATTTT	CASSHLTGEGGNTIYF
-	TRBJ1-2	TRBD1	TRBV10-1	TGCGCCAGCTCAGGGGGCTCCAACTATGGCTACACCTTC	CASSGGSNYGYTF
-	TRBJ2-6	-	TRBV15	TGTGCCACCAGCAGCGGGGTCTCTGGGGCCAACGTCCTGACTTTC	CATSSGVSGANVLTF
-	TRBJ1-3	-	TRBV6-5	TGTGCCAGCGTTCGGGATTACTCTGGAAACACCATATATTTT	CASVRDYSGNTIYF
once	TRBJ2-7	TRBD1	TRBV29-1	TGCAGCGTTGAAGGGACAGGGATCCTCGAGCAGTACTTC	CSVEGTGILEQYF
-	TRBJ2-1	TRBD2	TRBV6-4	TGTGCCAGCAGTGACTCGAGTCAGAGTAGCGGGGGGTATGAGCAGTTCTTC	CASSDSSQSSGGYEQFF
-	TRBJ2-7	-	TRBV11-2	TGTGCCAGCAGCTCCGCCTACGAGCAGTACTTC	CASSSAYEQYF
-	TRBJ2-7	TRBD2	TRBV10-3	TGTGCCATCAATTCGGGAGGTGGCTACGAGCAGTACTTC	CAINSGGGYEQYF
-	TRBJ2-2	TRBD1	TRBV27	TGTGCCAGCAGTTTTGGGACAGCGGCAAAACCGACCGGGGAGCTGTTTTTT	CASSFGTAAKPTGELFF
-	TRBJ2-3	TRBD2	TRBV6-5	TGTGCCAGCAGTTACGGGGCGGGGGGGTACACAGATACGCAGTATTTT	CASSYGAGGYTDTQYF
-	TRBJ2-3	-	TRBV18	TGTGCCAGCTCACCGCCACGGAGGACAGATACGCAGTATTTT	CASSPPRRTDTQYF